This T cell receptor beta chain was profiled in a study of T cell clonality in common variable immunodeficiency. The CVID group had around 16 females and around 29 males, mean age around 40. The method was immunoSEQ multiplex PCR; TCRdb's version includes in-frame clones alone and lacks a portion of them. In total the sample includes about 20,000 clones, none of them seen once. Trimming took 2 bases from V and 0 from J, leaving 19 bases between them. The CDR3 sequence is 17 residues long. Germline V gene data show CDR1 as SQVTM and CDR2 as ANQGSEA. This clone was observed many times. The target antigen is unknown. The read ends 3 residues early relative to the CDR3; the germline J gene fills the gap. Findings of the study overall: In common variable immunodeficiency, TCR beta chains reportedly carried fewer deletions and N-nucleotide insertions. Authors noted CVID clonality's cause needs subpopulation repertoire sequencing.

The rearrangement joins TRBV29-1 to TRBJ2-5; D is perhaps TRBD1 or TRBD2 (7 bases each). The TCR sequence derives from a human donor with common variable immunodeficiency. Material for sequencing was peripheral blood mononuclear cells. The CDR3 loop reads CSVEKGGGQTYQETQYF. The DNA read from the CDR3 is TGCAGCGTTGAAAAGGGAGGGGGACAGACGTACCAAGAGACC.